This T cell receptor beta chain was found in a study of CD8 T cells in ankylosing spondylitis. The CDR3 spans 13 residues. V dropped 8 bases and J dropped 0 bases, with 10 bases sitting between them. CDR1 and CDR2 (germline): MNHNS, SASEGT. Study-level results: With a CD8+ phenotype, disease-linked clones were relatively rare in peripheral blood. Some motif variants had been reported before (in reactive arthritis synovial fluid and blood). What seemed typical of ankylosing spondylitis blood was a TCR beta motif built from several highly homologous variants. As reported, disease-linked clones showed significant enrichment in matched ankylosing spondylitis synovial fluid.

TCRdb analysed the 5' RACE reads with MiXCR anew, one entry per CDR3 protein. The sample carries just under 550,000 distinct CDR3 sequences, 9.5% to 15% recorded once. With regard to this clonotype: The antigen remains unidentified.

The chain has TRBV6-1 and TRBJ1-1; D gene unclear. This TCR came from a male donor with ankylosing spondylitis. The sequenced sample was blood, either unsorted or a sorted T cell fraction (not recorded which). The CDR3 DNA reads as TGTGCCAGCCGAATTAACTTGAACACTGAAGCTTTCTTT. Translation: CASRINLNTEAFF.